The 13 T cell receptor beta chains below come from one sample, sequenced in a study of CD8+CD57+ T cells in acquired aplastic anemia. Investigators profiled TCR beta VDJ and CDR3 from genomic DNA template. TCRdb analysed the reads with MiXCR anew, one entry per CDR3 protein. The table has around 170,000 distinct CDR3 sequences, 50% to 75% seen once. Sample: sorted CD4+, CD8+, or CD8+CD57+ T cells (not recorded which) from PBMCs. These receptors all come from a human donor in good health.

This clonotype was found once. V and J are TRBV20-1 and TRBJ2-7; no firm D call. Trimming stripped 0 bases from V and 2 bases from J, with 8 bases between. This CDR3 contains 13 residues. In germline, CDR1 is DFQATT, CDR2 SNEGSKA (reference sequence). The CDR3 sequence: CSARDRWPYEQYF. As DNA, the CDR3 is TGCAGTGCTAGAGACCGGTGGCCCTACGAGCAGTACTTC.

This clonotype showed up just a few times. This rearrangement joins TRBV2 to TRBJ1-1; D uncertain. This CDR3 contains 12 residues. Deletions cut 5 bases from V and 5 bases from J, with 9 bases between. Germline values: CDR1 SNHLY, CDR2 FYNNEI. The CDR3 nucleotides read TGTGCCAGCAGTCTGAGTCGGACTGAAGCTTTCTTT. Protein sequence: CASSLSRTEAFF.

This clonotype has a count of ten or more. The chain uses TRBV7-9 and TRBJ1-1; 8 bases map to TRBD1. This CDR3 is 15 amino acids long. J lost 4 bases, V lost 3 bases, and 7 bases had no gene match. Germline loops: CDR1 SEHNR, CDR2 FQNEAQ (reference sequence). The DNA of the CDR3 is TGTGCCAGCAGCTTGGACGACAGGGGATTCACTGAAGCTTTCTTT. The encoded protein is CASSLDDRGFTEAFF.

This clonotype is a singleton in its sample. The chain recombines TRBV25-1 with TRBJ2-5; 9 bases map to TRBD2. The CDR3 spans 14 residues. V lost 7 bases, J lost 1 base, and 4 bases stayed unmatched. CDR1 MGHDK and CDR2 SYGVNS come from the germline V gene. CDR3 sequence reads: CASKGSGSQETQYF. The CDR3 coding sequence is TGTGCCAGCAAGGGTAGCGGGAGCCAAGAGACCCAGTACTTC.

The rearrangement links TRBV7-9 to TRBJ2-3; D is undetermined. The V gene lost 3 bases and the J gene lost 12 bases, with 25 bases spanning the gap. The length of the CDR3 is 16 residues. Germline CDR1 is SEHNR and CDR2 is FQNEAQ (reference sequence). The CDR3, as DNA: TGTGCCAGCAGCTTTGCAGAAGATGGTCGAACGTGTACTCAGTATTTT. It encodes CASSFAEDGRTCTQYF.

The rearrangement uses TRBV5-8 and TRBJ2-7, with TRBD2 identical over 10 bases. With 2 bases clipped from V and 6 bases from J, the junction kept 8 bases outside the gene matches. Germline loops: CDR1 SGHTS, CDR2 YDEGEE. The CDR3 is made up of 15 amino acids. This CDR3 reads CASSLFLAGVGEQYF. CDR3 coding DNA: TGTGCCAGCAGCTTATTCCTAGCGGGGGTCGGCGAGCAGTACTTC.

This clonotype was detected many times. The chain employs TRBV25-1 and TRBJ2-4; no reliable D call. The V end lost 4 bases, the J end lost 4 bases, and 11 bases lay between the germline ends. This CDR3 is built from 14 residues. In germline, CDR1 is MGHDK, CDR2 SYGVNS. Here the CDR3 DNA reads TGTGCCAGCAGTGCCGGGCTAGGGAAAAACATTCAGTACTTC. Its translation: CASSAGLGKNIQYF.

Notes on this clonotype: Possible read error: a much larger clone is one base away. The CDR3 coding sequence is TGTGCCAGCAGCGCTATTAACACTGAAGCTCTCTTT. Protein: CASSAINTEALF. The genes are TRBV9 and TRBJ1-1; D not certain. The CDR3 loop spans 12 amino acids. Germline loops: CDR1 SGDLS, CDR2 YYNGEE.

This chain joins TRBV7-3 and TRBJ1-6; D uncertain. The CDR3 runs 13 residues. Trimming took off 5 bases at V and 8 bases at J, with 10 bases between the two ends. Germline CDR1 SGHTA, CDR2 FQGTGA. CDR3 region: CASSIRGDSPLHF. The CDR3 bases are TGTGCCAGCAGCATCCGGGGAGATTCACCCCTCCACTTT. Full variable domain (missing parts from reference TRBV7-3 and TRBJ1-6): GAGVSQTPSNKVTEKGKYVELRCDPISGHTALYWYRQSLGQGPEFLIYFQGTGAADDSGLPNDRFFAVRPEGSVSTLKIQRTERGDSAVYLCASSIRGDSPLHFGNGTRLTVT.

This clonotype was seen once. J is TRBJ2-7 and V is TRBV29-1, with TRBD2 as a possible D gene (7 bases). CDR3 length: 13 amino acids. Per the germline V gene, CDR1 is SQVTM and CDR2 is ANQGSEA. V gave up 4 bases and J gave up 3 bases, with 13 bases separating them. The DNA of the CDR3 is TGCAGCGTTGCATACAGGGAGGGCTACGAGCAGTACTTC. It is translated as CSVAYREGYEQYF.

This CDR3 is CSARSKYEQYF. In nucleotides, the CDR3 is TGCAGTGCTAGGTCAAAGTACGAGCAGTACTTC. V is TRBV20-1 and J is TRBJ2-7, with D uncertain. Germline assignment: CDR1 DFQATT and CDR2 SNEGSKA (reference sequence). V was trimmed by 3 bases and J by 4 bases, leaving 7 bases between them. The CDR3 sequence is 11 residues long.

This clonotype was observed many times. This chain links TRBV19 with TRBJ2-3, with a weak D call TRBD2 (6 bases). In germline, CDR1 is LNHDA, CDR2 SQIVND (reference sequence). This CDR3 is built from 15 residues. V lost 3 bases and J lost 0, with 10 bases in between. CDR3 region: CASSIGGTSTDTQYF. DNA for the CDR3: TGTGCCAGTAGTATCGGGGGAACTAGCACAGATACGCAGTATTTT.

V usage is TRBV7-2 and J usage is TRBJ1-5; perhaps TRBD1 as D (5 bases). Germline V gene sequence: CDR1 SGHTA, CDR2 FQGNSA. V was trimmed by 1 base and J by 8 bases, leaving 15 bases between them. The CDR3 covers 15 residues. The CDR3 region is CASSLEGVPGEPQHF. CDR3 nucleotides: TGTGCCAGCAGCTTAGAAGGGGTACCAGGTGAGCCCCAGCATTTT. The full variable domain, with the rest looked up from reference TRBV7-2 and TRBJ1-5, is GAGVSQSPSNKVTEKGKDVELRCDPISGHTALYWYRQSLGQGLEFLIYFQGNSAPDKSGLPSDRFSAERTGGSVSTLTIQRTQQEDSAVYLCASSLEGVPGEPQHFGDGTRLSIL.